One sample yielded the 11 T cell receptor beta chains listed below, sequenced in a study of T cell changes during pregnancy in multiple sclerosis. Some clones are missing from TCRdb's copy, which holds only in-frame ones; the method was immunoSEQ multiplex PCR. This sample has tens of thousands of clones, with roughly 92% found just once. Material: peripheral blood, obtained in the second trimester of pregnancy. The receptors here all came from a female donor with multiple sclerosis, enrolled in a pregnancy study.

The genes are TRBV9 and TRBJ1-5; 7 bases line up with TRBD1. This CDR3 region has 15 residues. Looked up from germline, CDR1 is SGDLS and CDR2 is YYNGEE. With V trimmed by 3 bases and J by 2 bases, 5 bases remained unmatched. The CDR3 loop is CASSASGGGNQPQHF. The CDR3 DNA reads as TGTGCCAGCAGCGCGTCAGGGGGAGGCAATCAGCCCCAGCATTTT.

The chain combines TRBV11-2 with TRBJ2-1; TRBD2 matches at 7 bases. This CDR3 has 15 residues. V lost 0 bases to trimming and J lost 6 bases; unmatched junction nucleotides: 5. Germline assignment: CDR1 SGHAT and CDR2 FQNNGV. The CDR3 region has the DNA TGTGCCAGCAGCTTAGATCCTAGCGGCGTCAATGAGCAGTTCTTC. Translating it yields CASSLDPSGVNEQFF.

CDR3 bases: TGTGCCAGCAGTTTCCAGGGTCGGAATTCACCCCTCCACTTT. The encoded protein is CASSFQGRNSPLHF. The gene calls are TRBV27 and TRBJ1-6; D may be TRBD1 (5 bases). V was shortened by 3 bases and J by 7 bases, with 10 bases between the two germline ends. The CDR3 consists of 14 residues. Germline values: CDR1 MNHEY, CDR2 SMNVEV (reference sequence).

The J gene is TRBJ2-1, the V gene TRBV20-1; D not resolved. Germline V gene data show CDR1 as DFQATT and CDR2 as SNEGSKA (reference sequence). Trimming shortened V by 3 bases and J by 6 bases, and 6 bases separated the two germline ends. The CDR3 runs to 11 residues. CDR3 nucleotide sequence: TGCAGTGCTAGCGTCCCCAATGAGCAGTTCTTC. Residues: CSASVPNEQFF.

The rearrangement links TRBV30 to TRBJ2-2, with D perhaps TRBD2 (6 bases). The CDR3 runs to 18 residues. V gave up 1 base and J gave up 0 bases, with 18 bases separating them. Per the germline V gene, CDR1 is GTSNPN and CDR2 is SVGIG (reference sequence). CDR3 residues: CAWSALAAGSANTGELFF. The CDR3 coding sequence is TGTGCCTGGAGTGCTTTAGCGGCGGGTAGCGCGAACACCGGGGAGCTGTTTTTT.

The rearrangement links TRBV5-1 to TRBJ2-1; TRBD1 might be the D (6 bases). The V gene's germline CDR1 is SGHRS and CDR2 YFSETQ. Between the trimmed V and J ends, which lost 0 bases and 4 bases, there was a span of 20 bases. The CDR3 has 18 residues. The DNA for the CDR3 is TGCGCCAGCAGCTTGGCCCCGGGTAGGGGACATACTTACAATGAGCAGTTCTTC. It translates to CASSLAPGRGHTYNEQFF.

The rearrangement uses TRBV5-4 and TRBJ1-6; D gene uncertain. CDR1 is SGHNT and CDR2 is YYREEE in the germline V gene (reference sequence). This CDR3 is built from 13 residues. Deletions cut 5 bases from V and 10 bases from J, with 13 bases between. For the CDR3, the DNA is TGTGCCAGCAGTGGGGAGCCAACCTCACCCCTCCACTTT. The encoded protein is CASSGEPTSPLHF.

V gene TRBV7-9 combines with J gene TRBJ2-2; 9 nucleotides line up with TRBD2. The CDR3 covers 19 residues. Germline V gene sequence: CDR1 SEHNR, CDR2 FQNEAQ (reference sequence). V shed 5 bases, J shed 0 bases, and the junction held 13 bases outside the gene matches. The CDR3 loop reads CASSLRGRGGRTNTGELFF. The CDR3 DNA reads as TGTGCCAGCAGCCTCCGTGGGCGGGGGGGCAGGACGAACACCGGGGAGCTGTTTTTT.

The chain employs TRBV7-2 and TRBJ2-7, with 7 bases aligning to TRBD1. The germline V gene has CDR1 SGHTA and CDR2 FQGNSA. The CDR3 extends over 14 amino acids. Trimming cost V 3 bases and J 3 bases; bases outside gene matches: 5. The CDR3 region has the DNA TGTGCCAGCAGCTTTGGGACAGTCTTCTACGAGCAGTACTTC. It specifies CASSFGTVFYEQYF.

The rearrangement joins TRBV7-3 to TRBJ2-1, with D possibly being TRBD2 (6 bases). The CDR3 is 13 amino acids. Trimming removed 2 bases from V and 6 bases from J, with 8 bases in between. Germline V gene lookup returns CDR1 SGHTA and CDR2 FQGTGA. The CDR3 DNA sequence: TGTGCCAGCAGCTTATGGCGGGGCAATGAGCAGTTCTTC. Its protein is CASSLWRGNEQFF.

J is TRBJ2-1 and V is TRBV4-3; D possibly corresponds to TRBD1 (5 bases). The CDR3 is 16 amino acids. Germline values: CDR1 LGHNA, CDR2 YSLEER. Deletions cut 0 bases from V and 4 bases from J, with 13 bases between. CDR3 DNA: TGCGCCAGCAGCCAAGAGGTGAACACAGGATACAATGAGCAGTTCTTC. It encodes CASSQEVNTGYNEQFF.